This T cell receptor beta chain was recovered during a study of metastatic and nonmetastatic thyroid tumors. General observations from the study: Significantly greater TCR beta diversity was reportedly found in malignant thyroid tumors than in benign nodules (in blood and tumor).

Looked up from germline, CDR1 is LGHNT and CDR2 is FRNRAP. The CDR3 contains 15 residues. V lost 3 bases and J lost 9, with 18 bases in between. This clone occurred many times. Its matching antigen is unknown. As handled by the study authors: It was from CDR3 differences across clinicopathological groups that a distant-metastasis classifier for papillary thyroid cancer was built. MiXCR was used by TCRdb to re-call the PCR reads. The V and J calls, along with clone size, are taken from TCRdb and not from the paper's own processing. The sample records around 5,000 clones, approximately 15% being singletons. No patient received treatment before thyroid surgery.

Sequences were obtained from adjacent normal tissue. The chain is built from TRBV12-5 and TRBJ2-1; tentative D call: TRBD2 (7 bases). The receptor was derived from a female donor with papillary thyroid cancer or a benign thyroid nodule (not recorded which). Some clones in this sample may be carry-over from other donors' samples. CDR3 nucleotide sequence: TGTGCTAGTGGTTTCCCGGGGGGCGGGAGATTTGAGCAGTTCTTC. Encoded protein: CASGFPGGGRFEQFF.